Following are 21 T cell receptor beta chains from one sample sequenced in a study of T-cell memory formation after mild COVID-19. TCRdb itself ran the 5' RACE reads through MiXCR, one entry per CDR3 protein. The data hold a few hundred thousand distinct CDR3 sequences, with around 28% observed a single time. Material for sequencing was PBMCs or a T cell subset sorted from them (not recorded which). The receptors were sampled from an adult woman who had mild COVID-19 (a few samples of this study predate the infection). Cell type and time point are not known.

This clonotype was recorded a few times. This chain uses TRBV20-1 with TRBJ2-7; D uncertain. The germline V gene has CDR1 DFQATT and CDR2 SNEGSKA (reference sequence). V lost 6 bases and J lost 0, with 15 bases in between. The CDR3 runs to 14 residues. CDR3 residues: CSAEHSLISYEQYF. CDR3 DNA sequence: TGCAGTGCGGAGCACAGTTTGATCTCCTACGAGCAGTACTTC.

This clonotype was observed a handful of times. CDR3 bases: TGTGCCAGCAGTGAAGGACTAGCGGCCCACAATGAGCAGTTCTTC. Its translation: CASSEGLAAHNEQFF. V is TRBV6-1 and J is TRBJ2-1; 9 nucleotides align to TRBD2. V lost 1 base, J lost 5 bases, and 3 bases stayed unmatched. Germline loops: CDR1 MNHNS, CDR2 SASEGT. The CDR3 totals 15 residues.

This clonotype has just a few counts. The chain's CDR3 is CAWSVPLGGNIQYF. In DNA, the CDR3 is TGTGCCTGGAGTGTACCGTTGGGGGGTAACATTCAGTACTTC. V usage is TRBV30 and J usage is TRBJ2-4, with a tentative D call TRBD2 (6 bases). The germline gives CDR1 GTSNPN, CDR2 SVGIG (reference sequence). There are 14 residues in the CDR3. Trimming pared 0 bases from V and 7 bases from J, leaving 13 bases between.

This clonotype was seen at least ten times. The chain couples TRBV4-3 to TRBJ2-7, with a possible D match to TRBD2 (6 bases). The germline gives CDR1 LGHNA, CDR2 YSLEER. This CDR3 has 17 amino acids. V lost 1 base to trimming and J lost 7 bases, with 23 bases between them. For the CDR3, the DNA is TGCGCCAGCAGCCAAGTTAAACCCGGGACTCCCGCCGGTGAGCAGTACTTC. Translation gives CASSQVKPGTPAGEQYF.

This clonotype was detected a few times. The gene calls are TRBV12-3 or TRBV12-4 and TRBJ1-1; D possibly corresponds to TRBD1 (6 bases). The V end was cut by 3 bases, the J end by 4 bases, with 21 bases between. This CDR3 has 17 residues. In DNA, the CDR3 is TGTGCCAGCAGTTTTCCTGGGGGGCCCCAATTGGGCACTGAAGCTTTCTTT. Protein product: CASSFPGGPQLGTEAFF.

V usage is TRBV7-9 and J usage is TRBJ2-1; 9 nucleotides agree with TRBD2. Germline-derived CDR1 and CDR2 are SEHNR and FQNEAQ (reference sequence). CDR3 length equals 15 residues. The trim removed 6 bases at V and 10 bases at J, leaving 13 bases unmatched. DNA for the CDR3: TGTGCCAGCAGTTTTGGCGGGAGGGCCTTCAGCGAGCAGTTCTTC. It is translated as CASSFGGRAFSEQFF. Combining the CDR3 with reference TRBV7-9 and TRBJ2-1 gives the whole variable domain DTGVSQNPRHKITKRGQNVTFRCDPISEHNRLYWYRQTLGQGPEFLTYFQNEAQLEKSRLLSDRFSAERPKGSFSTLEIQRTEQGDSAMYLCASSFGGRAFSEQFFGPGTRLTVL.

V is TRBV5-1 and J is TRBJ2-7; D is undetermined. Germline lookup yields CDR1 SGHRS and CDR2 YFSETQ. Trimming left V 6 bases short and J 0 bases short, with 7 bases between. This CDR3 is 12 amino acids long. In nucleotides, the CDR3 is TGCGCCAGCACTTCAAGCTCCTACGAGCAGTACTTC. It is translated as CASTSSSYEQYF. Supplemented by reference TRBV5-1 and TRBJ2-7, the full variable domain reads KAGVTQTPRYLIKTRGQQVTLSCSPISGHRSVSWYQQTPGQGLQFLFEYFSETQRNKGNFPGRFSGRQFSNSRSEMNVSTLELGDSALYLCASTSSSYEQYFGPGTRLTVT.

The V gene is TRBV20-1, the J gene TRBJ1-2; 12 nucleotides match TRBD1. This CDR3 contains 13 residues. With V trimmed by 3 bases and J by 8 bases, 4 bases remained unmatched. Per germline, CDR1 DFQATT and CDR2 SNEGSKA (reference sequence). This CDR3 reads CSASYGTGGGYTF. CDR3 DNA: TGCAGTGCTAGTTATGGGACAGGGGGCGGCTACACCTTC.

CDR3 residues: CASSFQGSVSYEQYF. CDR3 nucleotides: TGTGCCAGCAGTTTTCAAGGGTCTGTCTCCTACGAGCAGTACTTC. V and J are TRBV12-3 or TRBV12-4 and TRBJ2-7; D call uncertain. There are 15 residues in the CDR3. The ends were cut back, 3 bases at V and 0 bases at J, with 12 bases in the middle.

This clonotype appeared a few times. The V call is TRBV7-7, the J call TRBJ2-7, with 8 bases lining up with TRBD1. Germline V gives CDR1 SSHAT, CDR2 FNYEAQ (reference sequence). Trimming cost V 2 bases and J 2 bases; bases outside gene matches: 2. The CDR3 has 14 residues. CDR3 coding DNA: TGTGCCAGCAGCTTATTGGACAGGGCCTACGAGCAGTACTTC. Its translation is CASSLLDRAYEQYF.

The J gene is TRBJ1-1, the V gene TRBV11-2; maybe TRBD1 (5 bases). The V gene's germline CDR1 is SGHAT and CDR2 FQNNGV. Trimming pared 5 bases from V and 10 bases from J, leaving 14 bases between. The CDR3 is 12 residues long. In DNA, the CDR3 is TGTGCCAGCAGCATCCTCCGGGGGGGAGCTTTCTTT. The encoded protein is CASSILRGGAFF.

J is TRBJ2-1 and V is TRBV24-1, with no clear D. The CDR3 consists of 13 residues. Germline loops: CDR1 KGHDR, CDR2 SFDVKD. Deletions cut 3 bases from V and 8 bases from J, with 10 bases between. CDR3 nucleotides: TGTGCCACCAGTGATCCTCGTCTACATGAGCAGTTCTTC. Amino acid sequence: CATSDPRLHEQFF.

The J gene is TRBJ1-5, the V gene TRBV18; D may be TRBD1 (5 bases). The CDR3 is 15 amino acids. Germline CDR1 reads KGHSH; CDR2 reads LQKENI. Trimming removed 3 bases from V and 0 bases from J, with 9 bases in between. For the CDR3, the DNA is TGTGCCAGCTCACCGGACAATAATAGCAATCAGCCCCAGCATTTT. Residues: CASSPDNNSNQPQHF.

This chain joins TRBV10-3 and TRBJ2-3; 14 nucleotides agree with TRBD2. The CDR3 runs 14 residues. Germline V gene sequence: CDR1 ENHRY, CDR2 SYGVKD. V was pared by 9 bases and J by 5 bases, with 4 bases of the junction left unmatched. The CDR3 nucleotides read TGTGCCATTAGACTAGCGGGGGGGCAAGATACGCAGTATTTT. It encodes CAIRLAGGQDTQYF.

The V gene is TRBV12-3 or TRBV12-4, the J gene TRBJ2-4; tentatively, D is TRBD1 or TRBD2 (5 bases each). This CDR3 contains 14 residues. V was pared by 1 base and J by 7 bases, with 11 bases between. The CDR3 DNA reads TGTGCCAGCAGTTTAGTGGGGGAAGGGAACATTCAGTACTTC. As protein: CASSLVGEGNIQYF.

This clonotype came up a few times. The chain is built from TRBV5-5 and TRBJ1-5; no firm D call. There are 14 residues in the CDR3. The germline CDR1 and CDR2 sequences are SGHKS and YYEKEE (reference sequence). V lost 5 bases and J lost 0, with 9 bases in between. This chain's CDR3 is CASSREFSNQPQHF. The CDR3 nucleotides are TGTGCCAGCAGTCGGGAATTTAGCAATCAGCCCCAGCATTTT.

This rearrangement joins TRBV19 to TRBJ2-3, with D tentatively TRBD1 (5 bases). The CDR3 extends over 15 amino acids. V was shortened by 5 bases and J by 4 bases, with 16 bases between the two germline ends. From germline, CDR1 is LNHDA and CDR2 SQIVND (reference sequence). The CDR3 sequence is CASSPRQGWADTQYF. DNA for the CDR3: TGTGCCAGTAGTCCAAGGCAGGGCTGGGCAGATACGCAGTATTTT.

This clonotype was seen a handful of times. The chain is built from TRBV5-5 and TRBJ2-7; 10 bases fit TRBD2. The V gene's germline CDR1 is SGHKS and CDR2 YYEKEE (reference sequence). Trimming took 8 bases from V and 2 from J; bases not matched to a gene: 10. The CDR3 runs to 15 residues. The CDR3 protein is CASQAGGDLAYEQYF. For the CDR3, the DNA is TGTGCCAGTCAAGCGGGAGGGGACCTCGCCTACGAGCAGTACTTC.

As regards this clonotype: Its ends do not fully match the called genes, so a read error is possible. The chain links TRBV18 to TRBJ1-1, with TRBD1 matching over 8 bases. CDR1 is KGHSH and CDR2 is LQKENI in the germline V gene. This CDR3 is 13 amino acids long. This CDR3 is CPSSPDRAAEAFF. DNA of the CDR3: TGTCCCAGCTCCCCGGACAGGGCCGCTGAAGCTTTCTTT.

This clonotype was counted a few times. The chain joins TRBV18 to TRBJ2-1, with TRBD2 identical over 12 bases. This CDR3 has 18 residues. Looked up from germline, CDR1 is KGHSH and CDR2 is LQKENI. Trimming cost V 0 bases and J 3 bases; bases outside gene matches: 6. The CDR3 reads CASSPPSLAGGGYNEQFF. CDR3 in DNA: TGTGCCAGCTCACCACCGTCGCTAGCGGGAGGGGGCTACAATGAGCAGTTCTTC. Based on the CDR3 plus reference TRBV18 and TRBJ2-1, the full variable domain is NAGVMQNPRHLVRRRGQEARLRCSPMKGHSHVYWYRQLPEEGLKFMVYLQKENIIDESGMPKERFSAEFPKEGPSILRIQQVVRGDSAAYFCASSPPSLAGGGYNEQFFGPGTRLTVL.

This sequence joins TRBV20-1 and TRBJ2-2, with 11 bases that match TRBD2. Germline CDR1 is DFQATT and CDR2 is SNEGSKA (reference sequence). This CDR3 contains 15 residues. With V trimmed by 6 bases and J by 6 bases, 9 bases remained unmatched. CDR3 coding DNA: TGCAGTGCCCCCCGACTAGCGGGGACGTCCGGGGAGCTGTTTTTT. Its translation is CSAPRLAGTSGELFF.